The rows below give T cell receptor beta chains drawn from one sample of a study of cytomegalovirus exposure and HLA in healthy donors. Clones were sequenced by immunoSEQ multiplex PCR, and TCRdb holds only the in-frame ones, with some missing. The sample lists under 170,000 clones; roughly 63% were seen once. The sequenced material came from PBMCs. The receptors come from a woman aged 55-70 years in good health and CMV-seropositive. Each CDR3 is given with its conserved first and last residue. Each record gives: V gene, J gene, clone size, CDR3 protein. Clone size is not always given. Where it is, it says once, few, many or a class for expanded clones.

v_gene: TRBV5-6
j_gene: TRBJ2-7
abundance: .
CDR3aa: CASSSRGGLLPSEQYF

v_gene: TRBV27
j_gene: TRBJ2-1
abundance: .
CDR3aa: CASSLSGELINEQFF

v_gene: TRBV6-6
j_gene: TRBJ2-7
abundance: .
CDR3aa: CASRIRWSGINEQYF

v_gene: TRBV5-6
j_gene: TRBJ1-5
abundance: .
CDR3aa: CASSRRDRRYQPQHF

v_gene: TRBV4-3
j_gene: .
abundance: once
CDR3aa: CASSQHRLGTGLDEQYF

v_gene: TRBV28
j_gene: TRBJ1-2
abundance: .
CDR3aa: CASSLPTGSYGYTF

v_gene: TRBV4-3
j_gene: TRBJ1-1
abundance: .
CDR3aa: CASSPRLNTEAFF

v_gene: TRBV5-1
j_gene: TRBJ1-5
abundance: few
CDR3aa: CASSEDIGNQPQHF

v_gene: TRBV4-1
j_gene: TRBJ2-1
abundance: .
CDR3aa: CASSQSSDRGYVDEQFF

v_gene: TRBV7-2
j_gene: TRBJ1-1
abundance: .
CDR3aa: CASQLRGGQGTEAFF

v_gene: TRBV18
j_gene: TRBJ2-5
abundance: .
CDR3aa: CASSLDLGLETQYF

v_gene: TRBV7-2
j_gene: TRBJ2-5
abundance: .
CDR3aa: CASRIGLAGQETQYF

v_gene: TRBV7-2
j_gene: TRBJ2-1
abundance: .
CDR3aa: CASSLASGSLSYNEQFF

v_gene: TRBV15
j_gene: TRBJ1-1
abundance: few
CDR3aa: CATSRVPGASTEAFF

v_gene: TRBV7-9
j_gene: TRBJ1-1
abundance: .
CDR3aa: CATGQTNTEAFF

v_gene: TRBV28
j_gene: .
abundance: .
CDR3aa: CASSLGTGGSFGYEQYF

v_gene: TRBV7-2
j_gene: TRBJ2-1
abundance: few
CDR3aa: CASSLGSSGNYNEQFF

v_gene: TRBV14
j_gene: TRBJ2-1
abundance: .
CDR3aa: CASSQVAGGPNEQFF

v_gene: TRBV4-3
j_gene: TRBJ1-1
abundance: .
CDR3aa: CASSRQTGRNTEAFF

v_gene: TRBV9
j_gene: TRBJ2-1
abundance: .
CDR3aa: CASSVASGYNEQFF

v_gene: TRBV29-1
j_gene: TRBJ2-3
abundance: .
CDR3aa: CSVALSRATDTQYF

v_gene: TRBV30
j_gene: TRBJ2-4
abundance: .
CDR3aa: CAWSVGGAKNIQYF

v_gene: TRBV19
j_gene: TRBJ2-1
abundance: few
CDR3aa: CASSIVAGYNEQFF

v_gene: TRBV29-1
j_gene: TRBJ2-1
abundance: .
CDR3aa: CSVSGLAGAPSYNEQFF

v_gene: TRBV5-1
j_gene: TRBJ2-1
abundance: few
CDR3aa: CASSLSSSSYNEQFF

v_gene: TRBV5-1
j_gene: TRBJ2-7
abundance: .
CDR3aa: CASSLGGRAVEQYF

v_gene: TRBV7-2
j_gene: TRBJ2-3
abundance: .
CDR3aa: CASSLGEPGGSEWTDTQYF

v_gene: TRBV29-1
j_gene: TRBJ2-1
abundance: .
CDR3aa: CSGVLEMNEQFF

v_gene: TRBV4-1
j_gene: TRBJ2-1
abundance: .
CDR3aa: CASSQHFGIAGVNEQFF

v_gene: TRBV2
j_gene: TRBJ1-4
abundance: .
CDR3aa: CASRPRDFNEKLFF

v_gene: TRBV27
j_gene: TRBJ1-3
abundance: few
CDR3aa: CASRTTGKGNTIYF

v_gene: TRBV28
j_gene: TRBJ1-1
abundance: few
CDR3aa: CASSPRGAGFAEAFF

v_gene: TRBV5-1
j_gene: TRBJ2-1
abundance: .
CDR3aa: CASSRVRGQGADEQFF

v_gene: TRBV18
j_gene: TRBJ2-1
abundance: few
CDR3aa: CASSPGLAVGDNEQFF

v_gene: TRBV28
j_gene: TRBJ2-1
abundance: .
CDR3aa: CASSVTSGRNEQFF

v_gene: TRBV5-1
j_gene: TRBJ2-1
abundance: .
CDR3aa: CASSLPTTGGNEQFF

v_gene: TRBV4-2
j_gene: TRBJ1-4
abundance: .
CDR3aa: CASSQDGRTTNEKLFF

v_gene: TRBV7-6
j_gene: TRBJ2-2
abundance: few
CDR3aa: CASSFSSNTGELFF

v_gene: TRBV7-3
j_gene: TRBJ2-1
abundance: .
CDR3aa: CASSSMDRLNEQFF

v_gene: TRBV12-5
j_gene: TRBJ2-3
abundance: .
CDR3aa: CASGTSGEDTQYF

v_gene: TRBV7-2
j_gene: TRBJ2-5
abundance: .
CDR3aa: CASSLVAGEETQYF

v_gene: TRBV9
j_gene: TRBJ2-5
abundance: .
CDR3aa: CASSQGSGTQETQYF

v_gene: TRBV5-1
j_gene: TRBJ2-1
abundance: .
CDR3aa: CASSTSIASYNEQFF